This T cell receptor beta chain originates from a study of cytomegalovirus exposure and HLA in healthy donors. As for the study in general: A prior analysis found about 120 million unique TCR beta sequences from roughly 180 million T cells.

The V and J ends lost 3 bases and 2 bases respectively, with 20 bases between them. CDR1 and CDR2 from the germline V gene are SGHRS and YFSETQ. CDR3 length equals 17 residues. Findings and caveats of the study: Immune exposure information available was restricted to CMV serostatus. One cluster of highly shared sequence variants probably arose as a sequencing artifact.

A word on this clone: Antigen: not known.

The primer mix had 60 Vbeta and 13 Jbeta primers. Sequenced by immunoSEQ multiplex PCR; TCRdb stores in-frame clones only, minus some. The sample totals more than 90,000 clones. This clonotype originated in a man between 35 and 55 years old in good health and CMV-seropositive. What was sequenced was PBMCs. The chain joins TRBV5-1 to TRBJ2-5; perhaps TRBD2 as D (6 bases). The DNA of the CDR3 is TGCGCCAGCAGCTCCACTGTACGGGGAGGACCTCAAGAGACCCAGTACTTC. It codes for CASSSTVRGGPQETQYF.